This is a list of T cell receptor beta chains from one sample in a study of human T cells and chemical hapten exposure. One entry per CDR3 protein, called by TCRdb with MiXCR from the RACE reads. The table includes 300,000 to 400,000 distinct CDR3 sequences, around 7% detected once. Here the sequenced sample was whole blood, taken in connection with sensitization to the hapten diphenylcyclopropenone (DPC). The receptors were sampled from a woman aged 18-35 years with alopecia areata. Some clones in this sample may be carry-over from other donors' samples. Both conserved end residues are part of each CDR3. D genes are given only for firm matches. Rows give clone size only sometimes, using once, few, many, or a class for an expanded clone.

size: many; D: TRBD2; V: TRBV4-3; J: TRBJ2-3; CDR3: CASSLGTSGTDTQYF; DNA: TGCGCCAGCAGCTTAGGCACTAGCGGCACAGATACGCAGTATTTT
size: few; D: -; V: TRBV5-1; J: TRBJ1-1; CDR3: CASSPWTEDTEAFF; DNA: TGCGCCAGCAGCCCCTGGACAGAAGACACTGAAGCTTTCTTT
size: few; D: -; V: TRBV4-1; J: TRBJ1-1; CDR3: CASSQEAALIEAFF; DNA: TGCGCCAGCAGCCAAGAGGCAGCCCTAATTGAAGCTTTCTTT
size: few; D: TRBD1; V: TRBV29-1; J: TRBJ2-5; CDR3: CSVTGDLQETQYF; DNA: TGCAGCGTTACAGGGGATTTGCAAGAGACCCAGTACTTC
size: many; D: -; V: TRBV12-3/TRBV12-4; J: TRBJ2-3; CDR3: CASTSSAGTDTQYF; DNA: TGTGCCAGCACCTCCTCGGCCGGCACAGATACGCAGTATTTT
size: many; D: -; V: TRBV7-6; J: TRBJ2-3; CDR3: CASSSLLAHSTDTQYF; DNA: TGTGCCAGCAGCTCCCTTCTAGCCCATAGCACAGATACGCAGTATTTT
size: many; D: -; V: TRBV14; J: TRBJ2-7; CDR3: CASSQDRGAAQYF; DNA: TGTGCCAGCAGCCAAGATCGAGGGGCGGCCCAGTACTTC
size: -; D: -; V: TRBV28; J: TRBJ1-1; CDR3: CASSLAGPHSAFF; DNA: TGTGCCAGCAGTTTAGCGGGGCCCCACAGCGCTTTCTTT
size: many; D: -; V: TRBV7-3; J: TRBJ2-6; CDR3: CASSQDYRANVLTF; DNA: TGTGCCAGCAGCCAAGACTACAGGGCCAACGTCCTGACTTTC
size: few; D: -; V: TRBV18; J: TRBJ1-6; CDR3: CASSGEQAYNSPLHF; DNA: TGTGCCAGCTCAGGAGAGCAGGCGTATAATTCGCCCCTCCACTTT
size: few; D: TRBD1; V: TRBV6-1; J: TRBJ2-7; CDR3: CASSERNQGANEQYF; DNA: TGTGCCAGCAGTGAAAGGAACCAGGGGGCTAACGAGCAGTACTTC
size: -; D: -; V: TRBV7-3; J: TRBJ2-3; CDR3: CASSPIASTDTQYF; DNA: TGTGCCAGCAGTCCCATAGCGAGCACAGATACGCAGTATTTT
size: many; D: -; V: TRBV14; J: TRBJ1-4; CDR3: CASSRTLNEKLFF; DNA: TGTGCCAGCAGCCGGACACTTAATGAAAAACTGTTTTTT
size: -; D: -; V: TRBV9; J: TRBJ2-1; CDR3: CASSVGWSSYNEQFF; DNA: TGTGCCAGCAGCGTAGGCTGGAGCTCCTACAATGAGCAGTTCTTC
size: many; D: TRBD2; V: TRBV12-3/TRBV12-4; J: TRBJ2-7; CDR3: CASSLLLAGGYTYEQYF; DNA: TGTGCCAGCAGTTTATTGCTAGCGGGGGGCTACACCTACGAGCAGTACTTC
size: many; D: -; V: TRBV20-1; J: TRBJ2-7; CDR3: CSARDPKGAYEQYF; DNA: TGCAGTGCTAGAGACCCTAAGGGCGCGTACGAGCAGTACTTC
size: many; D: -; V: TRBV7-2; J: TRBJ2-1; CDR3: CASSLGQVSYNEQFF; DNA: TGTGCCAGCAGCTTAGGGCAGGTTAGCTACAATGAGCAGTTCTTC
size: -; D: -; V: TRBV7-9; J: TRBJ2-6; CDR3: CASPLGGSGANVLTF; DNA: TGTGCCAGCCCCCTCGGCGGCTCTGGGGCCAACGTCCTGACTTTC
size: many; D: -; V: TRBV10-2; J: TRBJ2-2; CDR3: CASRPAGLAGAYISGELFF; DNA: TGCGCCAGCAGGCCCGCGGGGCTGGCGGGGGCCTACATCTCCGGGGAGCTGTTTTTT
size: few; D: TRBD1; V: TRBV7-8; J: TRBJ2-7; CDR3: CASSLPQTGTDRSYEQYF; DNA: TGTGCCAGCAGCTTACCTCAGACCGGGACAGACCGTTCCTACGAGCAGTACTTC
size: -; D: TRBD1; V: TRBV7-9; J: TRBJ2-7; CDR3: CASSRVPKWTGTFEQYF; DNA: TGTGCCAGCAGTAGAGTGCCAAAGTGGACAGGGACCTTCGAGCAGTACTTC
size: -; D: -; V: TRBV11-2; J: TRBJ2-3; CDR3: CASSKGNTQYF; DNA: TGTGCCAGCAGTAAGGGGAATACGCAGTATTTT
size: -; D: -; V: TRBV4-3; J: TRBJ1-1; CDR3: CASSQDPVMNTEAFF; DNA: TGCGCCAGCAGCCAAGATCCGGTGATGAACACTGAAGCTTTCTTT
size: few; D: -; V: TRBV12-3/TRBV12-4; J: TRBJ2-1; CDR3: CASKPVLKNEQFF; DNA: TGTGCCAGCAAACCGGTCCTTAAAAATGAGCAGTTCTTC
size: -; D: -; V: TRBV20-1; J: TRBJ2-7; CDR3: CSADPKGYEQYF; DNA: TGCAGTGCGGACCCCAAGGGCTACGAGCAGTACTTC
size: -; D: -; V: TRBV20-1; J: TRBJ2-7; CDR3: CSARPPGGREQYF; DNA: TGCAGTGCTAGACCCCCCGGGGGTCGCGAGCAGTACTTC
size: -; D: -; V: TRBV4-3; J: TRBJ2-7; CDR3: CASSQDYTAYEQYF; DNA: TGCGCCAGCAGCCAAGATTATACAGCCTACGAGCAGTACTTC
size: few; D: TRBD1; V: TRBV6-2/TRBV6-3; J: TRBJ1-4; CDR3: CASSSATGSDEKLFF; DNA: TGTGCCAGCAGTTCCGCGACAGGGTCTGATGAAAAACTGTTTTTT
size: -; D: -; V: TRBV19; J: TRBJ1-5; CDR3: CASSNPTGSQPQHF; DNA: TGTGCCAGTAGTAACCCCACCGGGTCTCAGCCCCAGCATTTT
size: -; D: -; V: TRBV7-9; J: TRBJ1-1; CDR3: CASSSQGPMNTEAFF; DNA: TGTGCCAGCAGCTCACAGGGACCGATGAACACTGAAGCTTTCTTT
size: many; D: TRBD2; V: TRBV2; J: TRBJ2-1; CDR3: CASTRLAGGNEQFF; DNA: TGTGCCAGCACGAGACTAGCGGGGGGCAATGAGCAGTTCTTC
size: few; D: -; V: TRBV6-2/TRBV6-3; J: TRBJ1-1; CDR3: CASRKIRDRPNTEAFF; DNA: TGTGCCAGCAGGAAAATCCGGGACCGGCCGAACACTGAAGCTTTCTTT
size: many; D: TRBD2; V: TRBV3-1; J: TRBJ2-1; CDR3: CASSQPGLLTNEQFF; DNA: TGTGCCAGCAGCCAACCGGGACTACTTACAAATGAGCAGTTCTTC
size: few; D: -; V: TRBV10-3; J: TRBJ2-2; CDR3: CAISDSDTGELFF; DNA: TGTGCCATCAGTGACTCCGACACCGGGGAGCTGTTTTTT
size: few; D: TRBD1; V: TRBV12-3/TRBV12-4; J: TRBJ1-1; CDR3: CASTIRGRRAEAFF; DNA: TGTGCCAGCACCATCAGGGGGCGGAGGGCTGAAGCTTTCTTT
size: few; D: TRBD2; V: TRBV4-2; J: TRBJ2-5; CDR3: CASSQGAGGNQETQYF; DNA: TGTGCCAGCAGCCAAGGGGCGGGGGGGAACCAAGAGACCCAGTACTTC
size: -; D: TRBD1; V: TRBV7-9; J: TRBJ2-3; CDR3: CASSPGQGHTDTQYF; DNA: TGTGCCAGCAGCCCGGGACAGGGCCACACAGATACGCAGTATTTT
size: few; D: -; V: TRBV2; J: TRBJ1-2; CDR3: CASVWSTDYTF; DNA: TGTGCCAGCGTCTGGAGTACTGACTACACCTTC
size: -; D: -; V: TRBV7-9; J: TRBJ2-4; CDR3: CASSHALAKNIQYF; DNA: TGTGCCAGCAGCCACGCTTTAGCCAAAAACATTCAGTACTTC
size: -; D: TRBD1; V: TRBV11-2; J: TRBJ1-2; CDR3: CASSLIQGARGYTF; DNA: TGTGCCAGCAGCTTAATACAGGGGGCGAGGGGCTACACCTTC
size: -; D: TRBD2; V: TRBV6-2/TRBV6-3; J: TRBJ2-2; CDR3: CASSPRASSGDTGELFF; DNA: TGTGCCAGCAGTCCACGGGCGTCTAGCGGGGACACCGGGGAGCTGTTTTTT
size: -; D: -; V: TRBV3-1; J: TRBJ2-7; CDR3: CASSQDRGSREYF; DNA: TGTGCCAGCAGCCAAGATCGGGGATCCAGGGAGTACTTC
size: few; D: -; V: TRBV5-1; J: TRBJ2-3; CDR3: CASSFGVQGTDTQYF; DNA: TGCGCCAGCAGCTTTGGCGTACAGGGTACAGATACGCAGTATTTT
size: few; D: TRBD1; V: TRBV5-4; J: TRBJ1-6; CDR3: CASSWKGTGANSPLHF; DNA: TGTGCCAGCAGCTGGAAGGGGACAGGGGCTAATTCACCCCTCCACTTT